This T cell receptor (beta chain) is from a study of T cell repertoires in cytomegalovirus infection. Study details: Public TCR beta signatures provided an indication of both CMV infection and a matching HLA type. The study's findings and limits: The study identified carriers of CMV plus the relevant HLA from cumulative public TCR beta family frequency. CMV-specific TCR beta clonotypes restricted by HLA-C were the ones dominating the ex vivo response.

TCRdb re-called the reads with MiXCR, one entry per CDR3 protein. Of about 260,000 distinct CDR3 sequences in the sample, around 9% are singletons; the top ten hold roughly 15%. As to this clonotype: What it binds is not known.

The sample comprised PBMCs. The clonotype comes from a human donor in good health (CMV status not recorded). Some clones in this sample may be carry-over from other donors' samples.

The CDR3: CASMMGSGAYRETQYF. The CDR3 nucleotides read TGTGCCAGCATGATGGGGAGCGGGGCGTACCGAGAGACCCAGTACTTC. The chain carries TRBV27 and TRBJ2-5; 7 bases match TRBD2. This CDR3 comprises 16 residues. Germline values: CDR1 MNHEY, CDR2 SMNVEV (reference sequence). V lost 7 bases and J lost 4; bases outside the gene matches: 15.